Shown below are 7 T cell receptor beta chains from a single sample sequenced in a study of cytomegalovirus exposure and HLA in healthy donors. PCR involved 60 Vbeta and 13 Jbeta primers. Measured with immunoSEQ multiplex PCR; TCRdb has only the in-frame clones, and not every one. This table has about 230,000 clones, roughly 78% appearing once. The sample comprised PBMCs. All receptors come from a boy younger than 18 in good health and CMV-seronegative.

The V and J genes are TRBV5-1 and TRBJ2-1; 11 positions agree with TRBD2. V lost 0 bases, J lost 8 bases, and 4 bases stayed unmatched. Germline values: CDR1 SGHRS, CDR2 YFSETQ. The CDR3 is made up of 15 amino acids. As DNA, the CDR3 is TGCGCCAGCAGCTTGGGTAGCGGGGGGGCGGATGAGCAGTTCTTC. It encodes CASSLGSGGADEQFF.

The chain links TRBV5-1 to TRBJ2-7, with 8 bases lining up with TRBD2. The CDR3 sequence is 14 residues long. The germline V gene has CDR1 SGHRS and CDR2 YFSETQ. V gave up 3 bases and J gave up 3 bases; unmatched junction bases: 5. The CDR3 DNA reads TGCGCCAGCAGCTCGGACGGGGGGGACTACGAGCAGTACTTC. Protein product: CASSSDGGDYEQYF.

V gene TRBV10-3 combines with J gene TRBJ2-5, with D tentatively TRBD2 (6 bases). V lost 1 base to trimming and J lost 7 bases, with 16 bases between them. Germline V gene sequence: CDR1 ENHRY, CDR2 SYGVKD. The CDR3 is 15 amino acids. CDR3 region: CAISELSSEPGTQYF. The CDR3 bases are TGTGCCATCAGTGAGTTATCTAGCGAGCCTGGGACCCAGTACTTC.

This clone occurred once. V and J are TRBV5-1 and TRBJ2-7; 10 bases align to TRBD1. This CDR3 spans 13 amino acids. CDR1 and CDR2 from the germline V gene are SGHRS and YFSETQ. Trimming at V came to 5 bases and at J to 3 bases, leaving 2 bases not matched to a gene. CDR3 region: CASRGQGFYEQYF. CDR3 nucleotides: TGCGCCAGCAGGGGACAGGGGTTCTACGAGCAGTACTTC.

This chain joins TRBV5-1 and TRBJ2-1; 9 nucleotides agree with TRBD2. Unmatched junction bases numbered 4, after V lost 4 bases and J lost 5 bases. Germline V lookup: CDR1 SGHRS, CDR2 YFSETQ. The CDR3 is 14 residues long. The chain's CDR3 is CASSIAGGDNEQFF. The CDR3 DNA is TGCGCCAGCAGCATTGCGGGAGGGGACAATGAGCAGTTCTTC.

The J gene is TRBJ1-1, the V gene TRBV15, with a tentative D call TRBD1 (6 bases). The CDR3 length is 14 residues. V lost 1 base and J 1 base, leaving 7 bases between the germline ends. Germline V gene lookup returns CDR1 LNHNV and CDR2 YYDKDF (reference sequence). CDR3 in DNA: TGTGCCACCAGCAGAGGAGGGGGGAACACTGAAGCTTTCTTT. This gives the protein CATSRGGGNTEAFF. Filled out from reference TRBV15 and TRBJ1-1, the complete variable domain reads DAMVIQNPRYQVTQFGKPVTLSCSQTLNHNVMYWYQQKSSQAPKLLFHYYDKDFNNEADTPDNFQSRRPNTSFCFLDIRSPGLGDTAMYLCATSRGGGNTEAFFGQGTRLTVV.

The CDR3 DNA reads TGCAGCGTTGAAGGGCAGGGAATCCCCTATGGCTACACCTTC. It encodes CSVEGQGIPYGYTF. The gene calls are TRBV29-1 and TRBJ1-2, with D perhaps TRBD1 (5 bases). Germline-derived CDR1 and CDR2 are SQVTM and ANQGSEA. Trimming took 1 base from V and 4 from J, leaving 13 bases between them. CDR3 length: 14 amino acids.